Following are 18 T cell receptor beta chains from one sample sequenced in a study of T cell repertoires in cytomegalovirus infection. Antigens of these TCRs are unknown. TCRdb processed the reads anew with MiXCR; each CDR3 protein has one entry. The profile shows approximately 730,000 distinct CDR3 sequences, 25% to 35% of them singletons. The starting material was cultured CD8+ T cells from PBMCs, obtained from culture after CMV antigen stimulation. The receptors were gathered from a human donor in good health (CMV status not recorded). Some clones in this sample may be carry-over from other donors' samples.

The V call is TRBV6-1, the J call TRBJ1-1; tentatively, D is TRBD1 (6 bases). The V gene's germline CDR1 is MNHNS and CDR2 SASEGT. The CDR3 has 15 amino acids. V lost 4 bases and J 2 bases, leaving 14 bases between the germline ends. CDR3 amino acids: CASSVPQGLNTEAFF. The CDR3 nucleotides read TGTGCCAGCAGTGTACCACAGGGACTAAACACTGAAGCTTTCTTT.

This clonotype was seen repeatedly, ten times or more. The V gene is TRBV7-2, the J gene TRBJ2-7, with unresolved D. V lost 1 base to trimming and J lost 4 bases, with 14 bases between them. The germline V gene encodes CDR1 SGHTA and CDR2 FQGNSA. This CDR3 contains 15 residues. This CDR3 is CASSLGGRNPYEQYV. CDR3 DNA sequence: TGTGCCAGCAGCTTAGGGGGAAGGAATCCTTACGAGCAGTACGTC.

This chain connects TRBV7-6 to TRBJ2-1; possibly TRBD1 for D (6 bases). Trimming took off 5 bases at V and 10 bases at J, with 12 bases between the two ends. The CDR3 length is 12 residues. Germline loops: CDR1 SGHVS, CDR2 FNYEAQ. CDR3 DNA sequence: TGTGCCAGCAGCGTCGGTGGGGGCGAGCAGTTCTTC. Amino acids: CASSVGGGEQFF.

The V gene is TRBV9, the J gene TRBJ2-7; D might be TRBD1 or TRBD2, each matching 5 bases. Germline values: CDR1 SGDLS, CDR2 YYNGEE. V gave up 4 bases and J gave up 3 bases, with 23 bases separating them. The CDR3 contains 17 residues. In DNA, the CDR3 is TGTGCCAGCAGCCCAGTCCCCTTAGGTGGGGCGGGCTACGAGCAGTACTTC. This encodes CASSPVPLGGAGYEQYF.

The sample holds a few counts of this clonotype. J is TRBJ2-7 and V is TRBV6-2 or TRBV6-3, with D hard to call. Trimming took 0 bases from V and 0 from J, leaving 9 bases between them. The CDR3 is made up of 15 amino acids. Germline V gene lookup returns CDR1 MNHEY and CDR2 SVGEGT. CDR3 protein: CASSYSIQSSYEQYV. The CDR3 DNA reads as TGTGCCAGCAGTTACTCGATCCAAAGCTCCTACGAGCAGTACGTC.

This CDR3 reads CATSDLDREVGNTGELFF. The CDR3 DNA sequence: TGTGCCACCAGTGATTTGGACAGGGAGGTTGGAAACACCGGGGAGCTGTTTTTT. V gene TRBV24-1 combines with J gene TRBJ2-2; tentatively, D is TRBD1 (7 bases). The CDR3 extends over 18 amino acids. Per the germline V gene, CDR1 is KGHDR and CDR2 is SFDVKD. The V gene lost 0 bases and the J gene lost 2 bases, with 15 bases spanning the gap.

This clonotype was recorded at least ten times. The genes are TRBV7-9 and TRBJ2-2, with unresolved D. Germline V gives CDR1 SEHNR, CDR2 FQNEAQ (reference sequence). The V end lost 2 bases, the J end lost 2 bases, and 6 bases lay between the germline ends. The CDR3 spans 14 residues. The CDR3 loop reads CASSLYYNTGELFF. CDR3 nucleotide sequence: TGTGCCAGCAGCTTATATTATAACACCGGGGAGCTGTTTTTT.

The chain employs TRBV20-1 and TRBJ2-6, with D uncertain. Germline V gene lookup returns CDR1 DFQATT and CDR2 SNEGSKA (reference sequence). This CDR3 is built from 17 residues. The ends were cut back, 2 bases at V and 5 bases at J, with 19 bases in the middle. The CDR3 here is CSARSLAVPSRANVLTF. CDR3 sequence (DNA): TGCAGTGCTAGAAGTTTGGCAGTTCCATCTCGGGCCAACGTCCTGACTTTC.

This sequence joins TRBV28 and TRBJ1-4; D gene uncertain. Looked up from germline, CDR1 is MDHEN and CDR2 is SYDVKM. Trimming pared 6 bases from V and 8 bases from J, leaving 19 bases between. The CDR3 runs to 15 residues. The CDR3 DNA reads TGTGCCAGCAGGGAAGGAGTCCTTAAGTGGGAAAAACTGTTTTTT. Its protein is CASREGVLKWEKLFF.

Comments on this clonotype: Relative to the germline gene, one junction end is altered; a read error may explain this. The chain joins TRBV7-6 to TRBJ2-5, with 7 positions matching TRBD1. CDR1 is SGHVS, CDR2 FNYEAQ, per germline. The CDR3 runs 16 residues. This CDR3 is CANSPQTGRGQETQYF. The CDR3 nucleotides read TGTGCCAACAGCCCGCAGACAGGGAGAGGACAAGAGACCCAGTACTTC.

This clonotype was found a few times. The chain links TRBV2 to TRBJ1-2; 8 bases match TRBD1. Per the germline V gene, CDR1 is SNHLY and CDR2 is FYNNEI. This CDR3 contains 12 residues. V shed 8 bases and J 4 bases; nucleotides not matched to a gene: 3. For the CDR3, the DNA is TGTGCCAGCGTTGACAGGGGCTATGGCTACACCTTC. Protein sequence: CASVDRGYGYTF.

This clonotype was seen only a few times. The rearrangement joins TRBV7-9 to TRBJ2-6; D is ambiguous. V was trimmed by 4 bases and J by 0 bases, leaving 10 bases between them. The V gene's germline CDR1 is SEHNR and CDR2 FQNEAQ (reference sequence). This CDR3 has 16 amino acids. Written as DNA, the CDR3 is TGTGCCAGCAGCTACATTATCTTCTCTGGGGCCAACGTCCTGACTTTC. Its protein is CASSYIIFSGANVLTF.

This clonotype appeared a few times. This rearrangement joins TRBV7-9 to TRBJ2-7; D perhaps matches TRBD2 (5 bases). This CDR3 is built from 16 residues. CDR1 is SEHNR and CDR2 is FQNEAQ in the germline V gene (reference sequence). The ends were cut back, 8 bases at V and 4 bases at J, with 24 bases in the middle. CDR3 amino acids: CASSSREGRSSYEQYF. CDR3 coding DNA: TGTGCCAGCTCATCTCGAGAGGGCAGGAGTTCGTACGAGCAGTACTTC.

This clonotype was found many times. The chain combines TRBV7-6 with TRBJ1-1; D remains unclear. Germline V gene data show CDR1 as SGHVS and CDR2 as FNYEAQ. The V end was cut by 3 bases, the J end by 1 base, with 6 bases between. The CDR3 is 13 residues long. This CDR3 is CASSFRTNTEAFF. The CDR3 coding sequence is TGTGCCAGCAGCTTTCGCACGAACACTGAAGCTTTCTTT. Full variable domain (missing parts from reference TRBV7-6 and TRBJ1-1): GAGVSQSPRYKVTKRGQDVALRCDPISGHVSLYWYRQALGQGPEFLTYFNYEAQQDKSGLPNDRFSAERPEGSISTLTIQRTEQRDSAMYRCASSFRTNTEAFFGQGTRLTVV.

This clonotype was recorded only once. V is TRBV5-8 and J is TRBJ2-7, with D maybe TRBD2 (5 bases). Germline CDR1 is SGHTS and CDR2 is YDEGEE. This CDR3 is built from 15 residues. The V end lost 4 bases, the J end lost 0 bases, and 14 bases lay between the germline ends. The CDR3: CASSHRAGLSYEQYF. CDR3 nucleotides: TGTGCCAGCAGCCACCGGGCAGGACTCTCCTACGAGCAGTACTTC.

The genes are TRBV11-2 and TRBJ1-1, with 9 bases that match TRBD1. There are 16 residues in the CDR3. Germline trimming cut 2 bases from V and 1 base from J; bases unmatched to any gene: 5. CDR1 is SGHAT, CDR2 FQNNGV, per germline. The CDR3 loop reads CASSLWDRAANTEAFF. As DNA, the CDR3 is TGTGCCAGCAGCTTATGGGACAGGGCCGCGAACACTGAAGCTTTCTTT.

V usage is TRBV6-6 and J usage is TRBJ2-1; the match to TRBD1 covers 8 bases. The ends lost 7 bases at V and 6 bases at J; junction bases unmatched: 14. The V gene's germline CDR1 is MNHNY and CDR2 SVGAGI (reference sequence). There are 16 residues in the CDR3. As DNA, the CDR3 is TGTGCCAGCACGACTCCCTTCGGGACAGGTGGCAATGAGCAGTTCTTC. The encoded protein is CASTTPFGTGGNEQFF.

The V call is TRBV6-6, the J call TRBJ1-2, with TRBD1 as a possible D gene (6 bases). This CDR3 spans 14 amino acids. V was pared by 4 bases and J by 4 bases, with 13 bases between. Germline V gene sequence: CDR1 MNHNY, CDR2 SVGAGI (reference sequence). CDR3 loop: CASSSPGAFYGYTF. CDR3 in DNA: TGTGCCAGCAGTTCCCCAGGGGCTTTCTATGGCTACACCTTC.